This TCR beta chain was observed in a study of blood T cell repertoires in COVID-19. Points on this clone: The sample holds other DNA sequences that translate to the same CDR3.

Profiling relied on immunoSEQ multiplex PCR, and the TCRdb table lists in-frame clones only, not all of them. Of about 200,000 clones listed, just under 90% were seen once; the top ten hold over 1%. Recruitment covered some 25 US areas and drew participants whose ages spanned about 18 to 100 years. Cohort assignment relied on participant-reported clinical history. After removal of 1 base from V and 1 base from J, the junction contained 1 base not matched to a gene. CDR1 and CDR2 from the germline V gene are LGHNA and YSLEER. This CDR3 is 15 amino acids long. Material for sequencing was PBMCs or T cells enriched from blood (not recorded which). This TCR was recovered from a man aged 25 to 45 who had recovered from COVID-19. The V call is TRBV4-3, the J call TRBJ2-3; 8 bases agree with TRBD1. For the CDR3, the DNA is TGCGCCAGCAGCCAAGGACAGGGGCGCACAGATACGCAGTATTTT. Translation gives CASSQGQGRTDTQYF.